The 4 T cell receptor beta chains listed next were all sequenced from one sample in a study of cytotoxic CD8 clonotypes in ibrutinib-treated CLL. Measured with immunoSEQ multiplex PCR; TCRdb has only the in-frame clones, and not every one. Among approximately 24,000 clones listed, approximately 80% were seen once. Sequenced material: PBMCs, taken before ibrutinib treatment. The receptors were gathered from a human donor with chronic lymphocytic leukemia.

The rearrangement joins TRBV9 to TRBJ2-1, with D maybe TRBD2 (5 bases). V dropped 2 bases and J dropped 7 bases, with 13 bases sitting between them. The CDR3 is made up of 14 amino acids. CDR1 and CDR2 (germline): SGDLS, YYNGEE. DNA of the CDR3: TGTGCCAGCAGCGTTGACTCCGGCGGGAATGAGCAGTTCTTC. It translates to CASSVDSGGNEQFF.

This rearrangement joins TRBV7-8 to TRBJ2-3; D is uncertain. The CDR3 has 15 amino acids. V lost 4 bases, J lost 0 bases, and 11 bases lay in between. The V gene's germline CDR1 is SGHVS and CDR2 FQNEAQ. CDR3 sequence: CASSSSETSTDTQYF. The CDR3, as DNA: TGTGCCAGCAGCTCAAGCGAGACTAGCACAGATACGCAGTATTTT.

This clone was seen only once. The chain couples TRBV9 to TRBJ2-3; 12 bases are a match to TRBD1. Looked up from germline, CDR1 is SGDLS and CDR2 is YYNGEE. The length of the CDR3 is 16 residues. Trimming took 4 bases from V and 4 from J; bases not matched to a gene: 7. This CDR3 reads CASSPRDRGRADTQYF. CDR3 DNA: TGTGCCAGCAGCCCTCGGGACAGGGGGCGTGCAGATACGCAGTATTTT.

The genes are TRBV5-6 and TRBJ2-1; D possibly corresponds to TRBD2 (5 bases). V was clipped by 3 bases and J by 7 bases, with 20 bases between them. CDR1 and CDR2 (germline): SGHDT, YYEEEE. The length of the CDR3 is 16 residues. The CDR3 region is CASSSLLAPMENEQFF. The DNA for the CDR3 is TGTGCCAGCAGCTCTCTCCTAGCCCCGATGGAGAATGAGCAGTTCTTC.